These 8 T cell receptor beta chains originate from one sample sequenced in a study of T cell repertoires in cytomegalovirus infection. TCRdb used MiXCR to reprocess the reads, holding one entry per CDR3 protein. The data contain over 250,000 distinct CDR3 sequences, roughly 21% of them singletons. The antigens of these receptors remain unknown. Material: cultured PBMCs, obtained from culture after CMV antigen stimulation. The receptor source for this set is a human donor in good health (CMV status not recorded). Some clones in this sample may be carry-over from other donors' samples.

This chain joins TRBV5-1 and TRBJ1-6; TRBD1 might be the D (5 bases). Trimming stripped 4 bases from V and 5 bases from J, with 7 bases between. CDR1 is SGHRS, CDR2 YFSETQ, per germline. This CDR3 contains 13 residues. CDR3 loop: CASSTDNNSPLHF. The CDR3 DNA reads TGCGCCAGCAGCACGGACAATAATTCACCCCTCCACTTT.

In its sample, this clonotype was seen many times. J is TRBJ2-1 and V is TRBV7-2, with unresolved D. Germline V gene lookup returns CDR1 SGHTA and CDR2 FQGNSA. V lost 0 bases and J 9 bases, leaving 9 bases between the germline ends. This CDR3 comprises 13 residues. The CDR3, as DNA: TGTGCCAGCAGCTTAGCCGTTTCGCGTGAGCAGTTCTTC. As protein: CASSLAVSREQFF.

This clonotype was found many times. The chain has TRBV7-2 and TRBJ2-7, with 9 bases fitting TRBD1. The V gene end was trimmed by 5 bases and the J gene end by 6 bases; junction bases not matched to a gene: 11. This CDR3 has 15 amino acids. Looked up from germline, CDR1 is SGHTA and CDR2 is FQGNSA. Written as DNA, the CDR3 is TGTGCCAGCAGCCACCCCGTCGGACAGGGGACCGAGCAGTACTTC. It is translated as CASSHPVGQGTEQYF. Full variable domain (remainder filled in from reference TRBV7-2 and TRBJ2-7): GAGVSQSPSNKVTEKGKDVELRCDPISGHTALYWYRQSLGQGLEFLIYFQGNSAPDKSGLPSDRFSAERTGGSVSTLTIQRTQQEDSAVYLCASSHPVGQGTEQYFGPGTRLTVT.

V usage is TRBV12-3 or TRBV12-4 and J usage is TRBJ2-1; 13 bases are a match to TRBD2. This CDR3 has 15 amino acids. After removal of 6 bases from V and 6 bases from J, the junction contained 5 bases not matched to a gene. Here the CDR3 reads CASSHTSGRGNEQFF. The CDR3 region has the DNA TGTGCCAGCAGCCACACTAGCGGGAGGGGCAATGAGCAGTTCTTC.

This clonotype was detected only a few times. The J gene is TRBJ1-5, the V gene TRBV28; 7 positions match TRBD1. Germline CDR1 and CDR2: MDHEN and SYDVKM. Trimming took 6 bases from V and 3 from J; bases not matched to a gene: 5. The CDR3 contains 14 residues. CDR3 loop: CASSPGQANQPQHF. For the CDR3, the DNA is TGTGCCAGCAGCCCCGGACAGGCCAATCAGCCCCAGCATTTT. Full variable domain (rest looked up from reference TRBV28 and TRBJ1-5): DVKVTQSSRYLVKRTGEKVFLECVQDMDHENMFWYRQDPGLGLRLIYFSYDVKMKEKGDIPEGYSVSREKKERFSLILESASTNQTSMYLCASSPGQANQPQHFGDGTRLSIL.

In this sample, this clonotype turned up a few times. The V call is TRBV6-2 or TRBV6-3, the J call TRBJ1-3; weak D call: TRBD1 (5 bases). The CDR3 sequence is 16 residues long. The germline V gene has CDR1 MNHEY and CDR2 SVGEGT. Trimming took off 5 bases at V and 2 bases at J, with 16 bases between the two ends. CDR3 in amino acids: CASSSPGRVAGNTIYF. Written as DNA, the CDR3 is TGTGCCAGCAGTAGCCCTGGCAGGGTAGCTGGAAACACCATATATTTT.

The chain uses TRBV6-5 and TRBJ2-3, with D possibly being TRBD1 (6 bases). V lost 0 bases and J lost 4, with 14 bases in between. Germline V gives CDR1 MNHEY, CDR2 SVGAGI. This CDR3 has 16 amino acids. Written as DNA, the CDR3 is TGTGCCAGCAGTTACTCCTGGACAGAAGAAGCAGATACGCAGTATTTT. This encodes CASSYSWTEEADTQYF.

This clonotype was picked up a small number of times. This rearrangement joins TRBV12-5 to TRBJ2-5; 11 positions agree with TRBD2. This CDR3 has 15 residues. V shed 4 bases, J shed 2 bases, and the junction held 3 bases outside the gene matches. CDR1 is LGHNT and CDR2 is FRNRAP in the germline V gene. The chain's CDR3 is CASGSTSGKQETQYF. In DNA, the CDR3 is TGTGCTAGTGGTTCGACTAGCGGGAAACAAGAGACCCAGTACTTC.